This TCR beta chain was recovered during a study of early T cells in non-severe SARS-CoV-2 infection. Of note for this clonotype: The target antigen is unknown.

Study results and limitations: Anti-spike CD8 responses were favored in VDJdb matching, and private and CD4 specificities were missed.

Germline V CDR1 and CDR2: MDHEN, SYDVKM. V gave up 2 bases and J gave up 5 bases; unmatched junction bases: 0. This CDR3 is built from 14 residues. The TCR library protocol attached unique molecular identifiers to the individual cDNA molecules. TCRdb itself ran the 5' RACE reads through MiXCR, one entry per CDR3 protein. The table shows roughly 100,000 distinct CDR3 sequences, with less than 15% occurring only once. This receptor was identified in an adult who was a healthcare worker with PCR-confirmed SARS-CoV-2 infection or an uninfected control (not recorded which). The V call is TRBV28, the J call TRBJ2-3; 11 bases map to TRBD2. The sample taken for sequencing was whole blood. This CDR3 reads CASSLTSGRDTQYF. The CDR3 DNA reads TGTGCCAGCAGTTTAACTAGCGGGAGAGATACGCAGTATTTT.